This T cell receptor beta chain was profiled in a study of blood T cell repertoires in COVID-19. Authors' analysis steps: Amplification from reference gene primers served as the basis for estimated nucleated cell counts. The method was immunoSEQ multiplex PCR; TCRdb's version includes in-frame clones alone and lacks a portion of them. Clonal size and the V and J genes are those of that table, whereas D and trimming came from the DNA. Seen here are almost 400,000 clones, about 90% observed once, and the top ten hold 2% to 2.5%. The CDR3 is made up of 13 amino acids. Germline V CDR1 and CDR2: SGHTA, FQGNSA. V lost 3 bases and J lost 5; bases outside the gene matches: 2. Patients of the Seattle cohort, enrolled during active infection, were followed longitudinally.

The sequence came from a woman aged 60 to 75 with COVID-19, enrolled during active disease. Source material: peripheral blood. The chain recombines TRBV7-2 with TRBJ1-1, with 8 bases lining up with TRBD1. The CDR3 here is CASSLDRVTEAFF. The CDR3 bases are TGTGCCAGCAGCTTGGACAGGGTTACTGAAGCTTTCTTT.